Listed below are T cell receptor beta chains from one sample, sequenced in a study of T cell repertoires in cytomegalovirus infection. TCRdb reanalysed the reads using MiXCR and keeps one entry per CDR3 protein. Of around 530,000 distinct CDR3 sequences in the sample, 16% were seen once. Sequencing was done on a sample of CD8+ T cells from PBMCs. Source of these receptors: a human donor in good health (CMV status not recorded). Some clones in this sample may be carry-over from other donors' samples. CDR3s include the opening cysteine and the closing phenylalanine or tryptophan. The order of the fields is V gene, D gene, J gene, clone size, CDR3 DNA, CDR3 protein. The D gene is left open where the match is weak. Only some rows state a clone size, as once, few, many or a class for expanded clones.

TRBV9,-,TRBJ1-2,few,TGTGCCAGCAGCGTTGCCCCAAGAGGAACAGCGGCGGACTATGGCTACACCTTC,CASSVAPRGTAADYGYTF
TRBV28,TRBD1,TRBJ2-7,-,TGTGCCAGCAGTCTATACGGACAGGCCACTTACGGGCAGTACTTC,CASSLYGQATYGQYF
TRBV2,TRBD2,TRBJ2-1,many,TGTGCCAGCAGTGAAGGGCGGGGGGACTACAATGAGCAGTTCTTC,CASSEGRGDYNEQFF
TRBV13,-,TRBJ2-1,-,TGTGCCAGCAGCTTACAGGTAGTAAATGAGCAGTTCTTC,CASSLQVVNEQFF
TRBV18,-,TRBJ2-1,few,TGTGCCAGCTCACCACCGGTAGGGAGCTACAATGAGCAGTTCTTC,CASSPPVGSYNEQFF
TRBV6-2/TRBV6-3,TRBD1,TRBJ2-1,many,TGTGCCAGCAGTTACGGAGACAGGGGCGAGGTTGGAGGAAGCTTC,CASSYGDRGEVGGSF
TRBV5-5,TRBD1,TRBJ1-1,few,TGTGCCAGCAGCCGACTAGTGGGACAGGAGACTGAAGCTTTCTTT,CASSRLVGQETEAFF
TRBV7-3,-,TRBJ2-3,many,TGTGCCAGCATGGACAATGATGATACGCAGTATTTT,CASMDNDDTQYF
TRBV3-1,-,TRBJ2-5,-,TGTGCCAGCAGCCAAAGCACGGACTTACAAGAGACCCAGTACTTC,CASSQSTDLQETQYF
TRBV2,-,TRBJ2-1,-,TGTGCCAGGGCCGGGAGTTACAATGAGCAGTTCTTC,CARAGSYNEQFF
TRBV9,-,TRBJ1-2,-,TGTGCCAGCAGCGTAGATTTTTCGAGGGACAATTATAACTATGGCTACACCTTC,CASSVDFSRDNYNYGYTF